The 28 T cell receptor beta chains listed next were all sequenced from one sample in a study of T cell responses to AZD1222 COVID-19 vaccine (TCRdb year 2021). The time point label, as the study defines it: baseline before first vaccination. The protocol used for the library was the immunoSEQ multiplex PCR assay. Drawn from immuneACCESS, this table holds only the in-frame rearrangements with V and J called that TCRdb kept. Clones are partly lost; checked studies trace under half to an unresolved V gene and leave the rest unexplained. For this sample the table gives 150,000 to 200,000 clones, of which 85% to 95% were detected only once. The biggest ten clones account for about 3% of the sample. Source: peripheral blood, taken on day 0 of AZD1222 vaccination. These receptors were taken from an adult in good health.

V gene TRBV6-5 combines with J gene TRBJ2-7; D unclear. The V end was cut by 6 bases, the J end by 2 bases, with 14 bases between. Germline CDR1 is MNHEY and CDR2 is SVGAGI. The CDR3 has 14 residues. CDR3: CASRDLTKAYEQYF. The CDR3 coding sequence is TGTGCCAGCAGAGACCTTACAAAGGCCTACGAGCAGTACTTC.

The genes are TRBV25-1 and TRBJ1-2; perhaps TRBD1 as D (6 bases). The germline CDR1 and CDR2 sequences are MGHDK and SYGVNS. Trimming cost V 7 bases and J 3 bases, with 9 bases left between them. This CDR3 is built from 12 residues. Here the CDR3 reads CASNTGYYGYTF. The DNA for the CDR3 is TGTGCCAGCAACACAGGGTACTATGGCTACACCTTC.

V is TRBV15 and J is TRBJ1-5; D call uncertain. V was clipped by 0 bases and J by 0 bases, with 9 bases between them. Germline V gene data show CDR1 as LNHNV and CDR2 as YYDKDF (reference sequence). The CDR3 covers 16 residues. CDR3 loop: CATSRDLEYSNQPQHF. The CDR3 bases are TGTGCCACCAGCAGAGATCTGGAGTATAGCAATCAGCCCCAGCATTTT.

The count of this clone is one. The chain recombines TRBV30 with TRBJ1-2, with D uncertain. With 4 bases removed from V and 4 bases from J, the gap between germline ends came to 10 bases. Per the germline V gene, CDR1 is GTSNPN and CDR2 is SVGIG (reference sequence). The CDR3 contains 12 residues. CDR3: CAWKGEGYGYTF. In DNA, the CDR3 is TGTGCCTGGAAGGGTGAAGGCTATGGCTACACCTTC.

This sequence joins TRBV11-2 and TRBJ2-3; 7 bases map to TRBD1. CDR3 length equals 15 residues. From germline, CDR1 is SGHAT and CDR2 FQNNGV. V gave up 1 base and J gave up 4 bases; unmatched junction bases: 5. The CDR3 sequence is CASSLGQGSPDTQYF. In DNA, the CDR3 is TGTGCCAGCAGCTTAGGACAGGGAAGTCCAGATACGCAGTATTTT.

V usage is TRBV3-1 (or the pseudogene TRBV3-2) and J usage is TRBJ1-6; D possibly corresponds to TRBD1 (6 bases). Trimming took off 2 bases at V and 5 bases at J, with 16 bases between the two ends. The CDR3 covers 17 residues. The germline V gene encodes CDR1 LGHDT and CDR2 YNNKEL (reference sequence). CDR3 sequence reads: CASSQLGTPLDNSPLHF. DNA for the CDR3: TGTGCCAGCAGCCAATTAGGGACACCACTCGATAATTCACCCCTCCACTTT.

For the CDR3, the DNA is TGTGCCAGCAGCCCCCGGGCCGACTATGGCTACACCTTC. Amino acid sequence: CASSPRADYGYTF. V usage is TRBV4-2 and J usage is TRBJ1-2; no firm D call. From germline, CDR1 is LGHNA and CDR2 YNFKEQ. The CDR3 is 13 amino acids. V was trimmed by 4 bases and J by 3 bases, leaving 9 bases between them.

The chain recombines TRBV5-4 with TRBJ1-1; D is uncertain. The germline V gene encodes CDR1 SGHNT and CDR2 YYREEE (reference sequence). Trimming left V 0 bases short and J 6 bases short, with 6 bases between. The CDR3 consists of 12 residues. The chain's CDR3 is CASSLDMAEAFF. The CDR3 bases are TGTGCCAGCAGCTTGGATATGGCTGAAGCTTTCTTT.

The V call is TRBV29-1, the J call TRBJ1-2; D call uncertain. V lost 3 bases and J 4 bases, leaving 9 bases between the germline ends. CDR1 SQVTM and CDR2 ANQGSEA come from the germline V gene. The CDR3 totals 12 residues. CDR3 coding DNA: TGCAGCGTTGAGGGTGGGGTCTATGGCTACACCTTC. It specifies CSVEGGVYGYTF.

J is TRBJ2-2 and V is TRBV18, with D uncertain. Germline CDR1 reads KGHSH; CDR2 reads LQKENI. The CDR3 runs 13 residues. The ends were cut back, 8 bases at V and 5 bases at J, with 12 bases in the middle. CDR3 residues: CASHRSGTGELFF. The DNA of the CDR3 is TGTGCCAGCCATAGATCCGGAACCGGGGAGCTGTTTTTT.

The gene calls are TRBV5-6 and TRBJ2-1; TRBD1 agrees at 7 bases. V shed 5 bases, J shed 1 base, and the junction held 6 bases outside the gene matches. CDR1 is SGHDT, CDR2 YYEEEE, per germline. The CDR3 length is 15 residues. CDR3 DNA sequence: TGTGCCAGCAGTACAGGGGTCCGGTCCTACAATGAGCAGTTCTTC. Amino acids: CASSTGVRSYNEQFF.

In its sample, this clone was seen once. The rearrangement links TRBV10-2 to TRBJ2-5, with D perhaps matching TRBD1 or TRBD2 (5 bases each). This CDR3 has 12 residues. Trimming shortened V by 5 bases and J by 5 bases, and 9 bases separated the two germline ends. Germline V lookup: CDR1 WSHSY, CDR2 SAAADI. The CDR3 DNA reads as TGCGCCAGCAGTCCGGGGCGGGAGACCCAGTACTTC. Translation: CASSPGRETQYF.

The rearrangement joins TRBV7-9 to TRBJ2-7; perhaps TRBD2 as D (5 bases). The ends were cut back, 7 bases at V and 2 bases at J, with 15 bases in the middle. This CDR3 has 14 residues. In germline, CDR1 is SEHNR, CDR2 FQNEAQ (reference sequence). The CDR3 is CASTSPPTAYEQYF. CDR3 bases: TGTGCCAGCACTAGCCCCCCTACAGCCTACGAGCAGTACTTC.

The genes are TRBV5-6 and TRBJ2-7; D is unresolved. Trimming took 0 bases from V and 6 from J, leaving 13 bases between them. CDR3 length equals 14 residues. CDR1 SGHDT and CDR2 YYEEEE come from the germline V gene. The CDR3 loop reads CASSLVFQKSEQYF. CDR3 coding DNA: TGTGCCAGCAGCTTGGTCTTTCAAAAGAGCGAGCAGTACTTC.

The chain links TRBV19 to TRBJ2-1, with D maybe TRBD2 (5 bases). CDR3 length equals 14 residues. Trimming removed 5 bases at V and 6 bases at J, with 14 bases between. The V gene's germline CDR1 is LNHDA and CDR2 SQIVND (reference sequence). CDR3 residues: CASSFGDVGNEQFF. CDR3 nucleotide sequence: TGTGCCAGTAGTTTCGGGGATGTGGGCAATGAGCAGTTCTTC. The full variable domain, with the rest looked up from reference TRBV19 and TRBJ2-1, is DGGITQSPKYLFRKEGQNVTLSCEQNLNHDAMYWYRQDPGQGLRLIYYSQIVNDFQKGDIAEGYSVSREKKESFPLTVTSAQKNPTAFYLCASSFGDVGNEQFFGPGTRLTVL.

This clone was observed a single time. The rearrangement links TRBV27 to TRBJ2-7; 8 positions match TRBD2. Per the germline V gene, CDR1 is MNHEY and CDR2 is SMNVEV (reference sequence). This CDR3 region has 12 residues. The V segment lost 2 bases and the J segment 7 bases; nucleotides outside the gene matches: 1. The CDR3 is CASSLIAGEQYF. The CDR3 region has the DNA TGTGCCAGCAGTTTAATAGCGGGGGAGCAGTACTTC.

The chain uses TRBV19 and TRBJ1-3; D not resolved. The germline V gene has CDR1 LNHDA and CDR2 SQIVND (reference sequence). The V and J ends lost 6 bases and 3 bases respectively, with 18 bases between them. This CDR3 comprises 16 residues. The CDR3 sequence is CASRTSGILNGNTIYF. The DNA for the CDR3 is TGTGCCAGTAGAACCTCCGGGATCCTAAATGGAAACACCATATATTTT.

This chain connects TRBV7-6 to TRBJ2-5, with 10 bases matching TRBD2. The V segment lost 4 bases and the J segment 3 bases; nucleotides outside the gene matches: 14. Germline V gives CDR1 SGHVS, CDR2 FNYEAQ. The CDR3 sequence is 18 residues long. The CDR3 coding sequence is TGTGCCAGCAGCTCCAGATTCGGGGTAGCGGGAGGAAAAGAGACCCAGTACTTC. Its translation: CASSSRFGVAGGKETQYF.

This rearrangement joins TRBV7-9 to TRBJ2-7, with D unresolved. The CDR3 is made up of 14 amino acids. Trimming took 2 bases from V and 5 from J, leaving 13 bases between them. Germline V gives CDR1 SEHNR, CDR2 FQNEAQ (reference sequence). DNA of the CDR3: TGTGCCAGCAGCTTATCGGTCAGCGTTAACGAGCAGTACTTC. It specifies CASSLSVSVNEQYF.

The rearrangement uses TRBV2 and TRBJ1-5; D may be TRBD1 (5 bases). V gave up 1 base and J gave up 3 bases, with 10 bases separating them. The germline V gene has CDR1 SNHLY and CDR2 FYNNEI. The CDR3 is 15 amino acids. The CDR3 bases are TGTGCCAGCAGTGAAGGACAGACCTCCAATCAGCCCCAGCATTTT. The encoded protein is CASSEGQTSNQPQHF.

The chain has TRBV5-1 and TRBJ2-1; 8 bases fit TRBD2. The CDR3 loop spans 15 amino acids. Germline V gene sequence: CDR1 SGHRS, CDR2 YFSETQ. V lost 6 bases and J lost 9; bases outside the gene matches: 14. CDR3: CASNGGTGGPAEQFF. CDR3 DNA sequence: TGCGCCAGCAATGGGGGGACGGGAGGGCCCGCTGAGCAGTTCTTC.

This chain uses TRBV27 with TRBJ1-1, with D maybe TRBD1 (5 bases). V lost 4 bases to trimming and J lost 1 base, with 7 bases between them. The CDR3 length is 13 residues. CDR1 and CDR2 (germline): MNHEY, SMNVEV (reference sequence). CDR3 DNA: TGTGCCAGCAGTTACGACAGGAACACTGAAGCTTTCTTT. Its protein product is CASSYDRNTEAFF.

The rearrangement links TRBV11-2 to TRBJ1-1; 11 positions agree with TRBD1. Germline assignment: CDR1 SGHAT and CDR2 FQNNGV. V trimming: 6 bases; J trimming: 3 bases; junction bases outside the gene matches: 9. The CDR3 runs to 16 residues. This CDR3 reads CASSPGTGGRDTEAFF. CDR3 sequence (DNA): TGTGCCAGCAGTCCCGGGACAGGGGGTCGGGACACTGAAGCTTTCTTT.

The chain recombines TRBV19 with TRBJ2-3; TRBD2 matches 10 bases. This CDR3 comprises 16 residues. Germline lookup yields CDR1 LNHDA and CDR2 SQIVND (reference sequence). Trimming cost V 10 bases and J 0 bases; bases outside gene matches: 10. As DNA, the CDR3 is TGTGCCACCAAGTCGCGAGCGGGAGGGAGCACAGATACGCAGTATTTT. Its protein is CATKSRAGGSTDTQYF.

The chain recombines TRBV27 with TRBJ1-1; tentative D call: TRBD1 (5 bases). The CDR3 consists of 15 residues. Germline V gene sequence: CDR1 MNHEY, CDR2 SMNVEV (reference sequence). Trimming stripped 2 bases from V and 4 bases from J, with 14 bases between. CDR3 protein: CASSLLGPQGTEAFF. CDR3 in DNA: TGTGCCAGCAGTTTACTGGGTCCCCAGGGCACTGAAGCTTTCTTT.

The chain is built from TRBV21-1 and TRBJ2-7; TRBD1, the table's D call, was not compared with the DNA. TRBV21-1 is an annotated pseudogene. The CDR3 contains 15 residues. The CDR3 sequence: CASSKQGGQGNEQYF. The CDR3 bases are TGTGCCAGCAGCAAACAAGGGGGACAGGGGAACGAGCAGTACTTC.

V and J are TRBV27 and TRBJ2-7; no firm D call. CDR1 MNHEY and CDR2 SMNVEV come from the germline V gene (reference sequence). The V gene lost 4 bases and the J gene lost 4 bases, with 5 bases spanning the gap. The CDR3 runs 11 residues. The CDR3 bases are TGTGCCAGCAGTTACGGGTACGAGCAGTACTTC. Translation: CASSYGYEQYF.

This chain links TRBV27 with TRBJ1-2, with D hard to call. This CDR3 is built from 15 residues. With 5 bases removed from V and 7 bases from J, the gap between germline ends came to 20 bases. Per germline, CDR1 MNHEY and CDR2 SMNVEV (reference sequence). Here the CDR3 reads CASSPLPGRVGGYTF. CDR3 bases: TGTGCCAGCAGTCCCCTCCCCGGACGGGTCGGTGGCTACACCTTC.